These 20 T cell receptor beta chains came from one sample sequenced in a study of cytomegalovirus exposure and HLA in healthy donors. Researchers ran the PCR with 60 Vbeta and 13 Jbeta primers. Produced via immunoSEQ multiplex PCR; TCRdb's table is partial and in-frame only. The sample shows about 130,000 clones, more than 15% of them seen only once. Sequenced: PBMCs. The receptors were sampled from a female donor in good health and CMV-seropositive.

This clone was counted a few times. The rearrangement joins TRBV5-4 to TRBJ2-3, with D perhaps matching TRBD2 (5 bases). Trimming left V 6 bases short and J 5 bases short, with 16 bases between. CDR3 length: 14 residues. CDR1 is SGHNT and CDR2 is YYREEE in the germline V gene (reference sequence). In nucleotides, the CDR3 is TGTGCCAGCACCGAGGGCAGTGGTGAAGATACGCAGTATTTT. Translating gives CASTEGSGEDTQYF.

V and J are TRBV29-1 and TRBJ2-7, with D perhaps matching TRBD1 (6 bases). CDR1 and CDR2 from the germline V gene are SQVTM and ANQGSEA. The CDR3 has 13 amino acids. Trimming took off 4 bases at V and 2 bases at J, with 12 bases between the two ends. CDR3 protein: CSVVGGSTYEQYF. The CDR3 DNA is TGCAGCGTTGTAGGGGGATCTACCTACGAGCAGTACTTC.

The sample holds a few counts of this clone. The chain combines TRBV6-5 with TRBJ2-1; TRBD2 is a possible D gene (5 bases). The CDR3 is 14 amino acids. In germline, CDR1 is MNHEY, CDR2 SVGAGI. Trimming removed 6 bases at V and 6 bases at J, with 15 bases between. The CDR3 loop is CASSPRRGSNEQFF. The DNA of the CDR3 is TGTGCCAGCAGCCCAAGACGGGGTTCCAATGAGCAGTTCTTC.

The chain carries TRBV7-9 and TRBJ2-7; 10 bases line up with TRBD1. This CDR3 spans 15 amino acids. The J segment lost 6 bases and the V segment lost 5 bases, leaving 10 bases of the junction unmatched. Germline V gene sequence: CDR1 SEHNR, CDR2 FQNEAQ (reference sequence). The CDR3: CASSPRTGGEVEQYF. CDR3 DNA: TGTGCCAGCAGCCCCCGGACAGGGGGTGAGGTCGAGCAGTACTTC.

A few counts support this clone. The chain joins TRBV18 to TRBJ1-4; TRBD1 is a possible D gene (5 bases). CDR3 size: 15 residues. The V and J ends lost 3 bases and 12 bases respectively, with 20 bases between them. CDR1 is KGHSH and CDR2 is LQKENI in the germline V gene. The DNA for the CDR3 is TGTGCCAGCTCACCTCTCGGGGGGGAGCTGGGGGAACTGTTTTTT. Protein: CASSPLGGELGELFF. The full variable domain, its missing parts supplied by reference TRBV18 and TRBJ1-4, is NAGVMQNPRHLVRRRGQEARLRCSPMKGHSHVYWYRQLPEEGLKFMVYLQKENIIDESGMPKERFSAEFPKEGPSILRIQQVVRGDSAAYFCASSPLGGELGELFFGSGTQLSVL.

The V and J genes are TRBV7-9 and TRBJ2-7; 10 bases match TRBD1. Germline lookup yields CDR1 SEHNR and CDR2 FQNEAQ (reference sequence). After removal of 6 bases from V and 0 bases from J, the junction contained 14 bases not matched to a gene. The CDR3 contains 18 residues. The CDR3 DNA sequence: TGTGCCAGCAGTTACGGACAGGGGGTAAACCTAATCTCCTACGAGCAGTACTTC. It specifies CASSYGQGVNLISYEQYF.

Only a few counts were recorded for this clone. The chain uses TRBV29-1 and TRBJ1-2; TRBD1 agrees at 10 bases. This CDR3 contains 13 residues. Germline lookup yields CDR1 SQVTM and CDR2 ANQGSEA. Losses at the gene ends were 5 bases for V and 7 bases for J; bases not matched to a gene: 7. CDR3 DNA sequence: TGCAGCGTTACCCCGGGACAGGGGAGTGGCTACACCTTC. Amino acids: CSVTPGQGSGYTF.

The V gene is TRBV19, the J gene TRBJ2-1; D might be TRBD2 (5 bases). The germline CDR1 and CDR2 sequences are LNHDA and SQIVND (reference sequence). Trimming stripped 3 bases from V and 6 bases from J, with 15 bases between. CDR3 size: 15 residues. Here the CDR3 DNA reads TGTGCCAGTAGTATCGGGCTAGCATCATTCAATGAGCAGTTCTTC. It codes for CASSIGLASFNEQFF.

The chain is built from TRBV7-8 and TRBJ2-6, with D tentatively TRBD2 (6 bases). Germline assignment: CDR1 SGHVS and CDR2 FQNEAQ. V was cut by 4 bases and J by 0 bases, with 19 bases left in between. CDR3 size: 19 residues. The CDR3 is CASSSRTNPILSGANVLTF. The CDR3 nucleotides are TGTGCCAGCAGCTCCCGGACTAACCCCATCCTCTCTGGGGCCAACGTCCTGACTTTC.

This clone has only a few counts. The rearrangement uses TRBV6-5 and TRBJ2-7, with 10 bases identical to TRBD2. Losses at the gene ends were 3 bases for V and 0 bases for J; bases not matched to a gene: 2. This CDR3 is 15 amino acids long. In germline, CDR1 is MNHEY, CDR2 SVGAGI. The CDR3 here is CASSYIAGGSYEQYF. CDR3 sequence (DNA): TGTGCCAGCAGTTATATAGCGGGGGGCTCCTACGAGCAGTACTTC.

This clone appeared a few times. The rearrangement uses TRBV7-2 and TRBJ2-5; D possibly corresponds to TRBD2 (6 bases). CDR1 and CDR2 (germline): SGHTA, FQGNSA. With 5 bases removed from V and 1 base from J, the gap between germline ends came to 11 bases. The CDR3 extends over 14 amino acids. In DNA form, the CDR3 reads TGTGCCAGCAGCCTGCGGAGGGGCCAAGAGACCCAGTACTTC. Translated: CASSLRRGQETQYF.

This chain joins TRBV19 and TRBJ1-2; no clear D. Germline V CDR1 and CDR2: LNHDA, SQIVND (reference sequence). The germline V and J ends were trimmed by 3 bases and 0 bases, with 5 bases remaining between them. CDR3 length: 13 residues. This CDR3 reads CASSMATNYGYTF. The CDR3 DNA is TGTGCCAGTAGTATGGCAACTAACTATGGCTACACCTTC.

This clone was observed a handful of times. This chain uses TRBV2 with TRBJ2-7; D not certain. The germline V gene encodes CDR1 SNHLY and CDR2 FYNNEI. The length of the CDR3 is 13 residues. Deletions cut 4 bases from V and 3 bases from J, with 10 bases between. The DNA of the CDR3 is TGTGCCAGCAGTGGACAATTTCTCTACGAGCAGTACTTC. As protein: CASSGQFLYEQYF.

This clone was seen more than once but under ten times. The CDR3 region is CASSEALIWGGNTEAFF. The CDR3 coding sequence is TGTGCCAGCAGTGAAGCGCTCATTTGGGGGGGGAACACTGAAGCTTTCTTT. The V and J genes are TRBV6-1 and TRBJ1-1, with D perhaps matching TRBD1 (5 bases). Trimming removed 0 bases at V and 1 base at J, with 15 bases between. CDR1 and CDR2 (germline): MNHNS, SASEGT. CDR3 length: 17 residues.

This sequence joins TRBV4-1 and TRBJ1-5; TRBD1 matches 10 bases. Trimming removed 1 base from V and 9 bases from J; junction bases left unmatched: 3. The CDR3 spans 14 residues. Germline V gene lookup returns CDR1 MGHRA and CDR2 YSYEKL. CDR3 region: CASSQGQGAAPQHF. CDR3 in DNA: TGCGCCAGCAGCCAAGGACAGGGGGCCGCGCCCCAGCATTTT.

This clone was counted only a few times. For the CDR3, the DNA is TGTGCCAGCAGCTTACATAGACAGGGGTCCGTTCAGTACTTC. This sequence encodes CASSLHRQGSVQYF. The chain is built from TRBV7-2 and TRBJ2-4; 8 positions agree with TRBD1. CDR3 size: 14 residues. Per germline, CDR1 SGHTA and CDR2 FQGNSA. With 2 bases clipped from V and 11 bases from J, the junction kept 8 bases outside the gene matches. The variable domain in full, with the rest retrieved from reference TRBV7-2 and TRBJ2-4, is GAGVSQSPSNKVTEKGKDVELRCDPISGHTALYWYRQSLGQGLEFLIYFQGNSAPDKSGLPSDRFSAERTGGSVSTLTIQRTQQEDSAVYLCASSLHRQGSVQYFGAGTRLSVL.

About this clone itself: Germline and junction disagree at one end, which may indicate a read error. The CDR3 here is CASSLWRGPTTPYNEQFF. Here the CDR3 DNA reads TGTGCTAGCAGCTTGTGGCGGGGTCCTACCACACCCTACAATGAGCAGTTCTTC. V usage is TRBV7-7 and J usage is TRBJ2-1, with a weak D call TRBD2 (6 bases). CDR3 length equals 18 residues. Germline-derived CDR1 and CDR2 are SSHAT and FNYEAQ (reference sequence).

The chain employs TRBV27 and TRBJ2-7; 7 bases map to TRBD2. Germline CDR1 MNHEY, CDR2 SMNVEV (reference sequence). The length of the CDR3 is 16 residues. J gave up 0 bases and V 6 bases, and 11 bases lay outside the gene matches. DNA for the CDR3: TGTGCCAGCAGCCCGTCTAGCGGAGAAAGCTCCTACGAGCAGTACTTC. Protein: CASSPSSGESSYEQYF.

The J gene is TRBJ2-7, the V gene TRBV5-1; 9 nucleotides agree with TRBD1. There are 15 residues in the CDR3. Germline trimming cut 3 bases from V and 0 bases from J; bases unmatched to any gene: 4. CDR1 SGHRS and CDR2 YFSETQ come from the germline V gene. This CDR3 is CASSWGTGSSYEQYF. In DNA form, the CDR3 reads TGCGCCAGCAGCTGGGGGACAGGGAGCTCCTACGAGCAGTACTTC.

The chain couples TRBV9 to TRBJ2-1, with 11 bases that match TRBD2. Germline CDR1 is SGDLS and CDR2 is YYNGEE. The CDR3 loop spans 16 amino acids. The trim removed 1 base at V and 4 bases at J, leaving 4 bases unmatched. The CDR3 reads CASSVSTSGTYNEQFF. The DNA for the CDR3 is TGTGCCAGCAGCGTATCGACTAGCGGGACGTACAATGAGCAGTTCTTC.